This record concerns one T cell receptor beta chain sequence. Germline V gene lookup returns CDR1 SGHVS and CDR2 FQNEAQ. Trimming removed 1 base at V and 6 bases at J, with 10 bases between. The CDR3 is made up of 13 amino acids. This entry belongs to a study of T-cell reconstitution after alpha-beta-depleted transplantation in children. Preparation of the TCRbeta library used unique molecular identifiers. From the PCR reads, TCRdb called clonotypes with MiXCR, one entry per CDR3 protein. The table lists 500,000 or so distinct CDR3 sequences, around a third of them singletons, with 2% to 3% in the top ten.

Sequencing used PBMCs from the stem cell graft donor, obtained from the stem cell graft. This clonotype was obtained from a human donor who donated a stem cell graft to a child with aplastic anemia. The chain joins TRBV7-8 to TRBJ2-7; D remains unclear. The CDR3 reads CASSLEQLFEQYF. CDR3 coding DNA: TGTGCCAGCAGCTTAGAACAGTTGTTCGAGCAGTACTTC.